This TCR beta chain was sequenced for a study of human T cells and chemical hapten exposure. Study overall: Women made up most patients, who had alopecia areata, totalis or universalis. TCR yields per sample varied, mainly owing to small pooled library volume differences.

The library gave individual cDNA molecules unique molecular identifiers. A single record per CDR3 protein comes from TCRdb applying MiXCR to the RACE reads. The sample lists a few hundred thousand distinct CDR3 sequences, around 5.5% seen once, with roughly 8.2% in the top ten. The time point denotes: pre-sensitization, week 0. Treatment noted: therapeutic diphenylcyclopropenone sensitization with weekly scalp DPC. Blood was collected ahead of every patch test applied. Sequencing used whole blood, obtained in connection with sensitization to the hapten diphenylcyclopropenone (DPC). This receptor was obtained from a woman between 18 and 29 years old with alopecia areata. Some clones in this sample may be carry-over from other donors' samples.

CDR3 sequence (DNA): TGTGCCAGCAGTTTTGGGGGACAGGGAAGCGAGCAGTACTTC. Its translation is CASSFGGQGSEQYF. The chain is built from TRBV27 and TRBJ2-7, with 9 positions matching TRBD1. V shed 3 bases and J 6 bases; nucleotides not matched to a gene: 6. This CDR3 has 14 amino acids. CDR1 and CDR2 from the germline V gene are MNHEY and SMNVEV (reference sequence).